The 15 T cell receptor beta chains below come from one sample, sequenced in a study of cytomegalovirus exposure and HLA in healthy donors. Some clones are missing from TCRdb's copy, which holds only in-frame ones; the method was immunoSEQ multiplex PCR. The sample shows about 150,000 clones, approximately 88% of them seen only once. What was sequenced was PBMCs. Receptors originate from a man aged 18 to 30 in good health and CMV-seropositive.

The rearrangement uses TRBV19 and TRBJ1-1; 7 bases align to TRBD1. From germline, CDR1 is LNHDA and CDR2 SQIVND (reference sequence). CDR3 length equals 15 residues. V trimming: 3 bases; J trimming: 4 bases; junction bases outside the gene matches: 8. The CDR3 DNA sequence: TGTGCCAGTAGTATCACAGGGGAAGGGGGCACTGAAGCTTTCTTT. Translation: CASSITGEGGTEAFF.

The chain has TRBV20-1 and TRBJ1-4; D gene uncertain. The CDR3 is made up of 11 amino acids. Trimming shortened V by 5 bases and J by 15 bases, and 16 bases separated the two germline ends. Germline CDR1 reads DFQATT; CDR2 reads SNEGSKA (reference sequence). CDR3 in amino acids: CSAARVSAVFF. The CDR3 nucleotides read TGCAGTGCTGCTCGGGTCTCGGCAGTGTTTTTT.

This sequence joins TRBV5-4 and TRBJ1-1, with a possible D match to TRBD1 (6 bases). Germline lookup yields CDR1 SGHNT and CDR2 YYREEE (reference sequence). The CDR3 contains 15 residues. The V and J ends lost 4 bases and 1 base respectively, with 14 bases between them. The DNA for the CDR3 is TGTGCCAGCAGCCAACAGGGACGGCCGAACACTGAAGCTTTCTTT. Its translation is CASSQQGRPNTEAFF.

The rearrangement joins TRBV5-4 to TRBJ1-2; D unclear. Germline V gene lookup returns CDR1 SGHNT and CDR2 YYREEE (reference sequence). Trimming took off 5 bases at V and 7 bases at J, with 18 bases between the two ends. The CDR3 runs to 14 residues. The CDR3 sequence: CASRDWGAELGYTF. The DNA of the CDR3 is TGTGCCAGCAGAGATTGGGGAGCCGAACTTGGCTACACCTTC.

J is TRBJ2-7 and V is TRBV18; possible D gene TRBD1, 5 bases. Germline CDR1 is KGHSH and CDR2 is LQKENI. V was clipped by 3 bases and J by 3 bases, with 9 bases between them. This CDR3 spans 13 amino acids. This CDR3 reads CASSPSQGYEQYF. The CDR3 DNA sequence: TGTGCCAGCTCACCCTCGCAGGGCTACGAGCAGTACTTC.

This rearrangement joins TRBV6-1 to TRBJ2-3; tentative D call: TRBD2 (5 bases). V was pared by 8 bases and J by 2 bases, with 14 bases between. This CDR3 region has 14 residues. Germline V gives CDR1 MNHNS, CDR2 SASEGT. CDR3 protein: CASSRDLATDTQYF. CDR3 bases: TGTGCCAGCTCTAGAGATCTAGCCACAGATACGCAGTATTTT.

V is TRBV5-4 and J is TRBJ1-1; D remains ambiguous. Trimming removed 0 bases from V and 1 base from J, with 10 bases in between. This CDR3 has 15 amino acids. The germline gives CDR1 SGHNT, CDR2 YYREEE (reference sequence). CDR3 in amino acids: CASSLDLLRNTEAFF. The CDR3 DNA reads as TGTGCCAGCAGCTTGGACCTACTAAGGAACACTGAAGCTTTCTTT.

The gene calls are TRBV4-1 and TRBJ2-3; D remains ambiguous. Germline V gene data show CDR1 as MGHRA and CDR2 as YSYEKL. This CDR3 is 12 amino acids long. V was cut by 3 bases and J by 4 bases, with 5 bases left in between. This CDR3 reads CASSHPSDTQYF. The CDR3 region has the DNA TGCGCCAGCAGCCACCCCTCAGATACGCAGTATTTT.

The CDR3 here is CASSLGTTGTGELFF. The CDR3 coding sequence is TGCGCCAGCAGCTTGGGGACCACAGGGACCGGGGAGCTGTTTTTT. This chain links TRBV5-1 with TRBJ2-2; possibly TRBD1 for D (6 bases). The V end was cut by 0 bases, the J end by 5 bases, with 11 bases between. The germline V gene encodes CDR1 SGHRS and CDR2 YFSETQ. The length of the CDR3 is 15 residues.

This sequence joins TRBV5-1 and TRBJ2-5, with 12 positions matching TRBD2. The germline V gene encodes CDR1 SGHRS and CDR2 YFSETQ. V lost 2 bases and J lost 3; bases outside the gene matches: 5. This CDR3 is built from 16 residues. The DNA for the CDR3 is TGCGCCAGCAGCTTTCGTCTAGCGGGAGGGAAAGAGACCCAGTACTTC. Amino acid sequence: CASSFRLAGGKETQYF.

The V gene is TRBV7-2, the J gene TRBJ2-1; TRBD1 aligns across 8 bases. V lost 1 base and J lost 12; bases outside the gene matches: 11. Germline-derived CDR1 and CDR2 are SGHTA and FQGNSA. This CDR3 comprises 15 residues. CDR3 coding DNA: TGTGCCAGCAGCTTAGTCATCATTTCCGGGACAGGGCAGTTCTTC. The encoded protein is CASSLVIISGTGQFF.

This clone came up once. The chain recombines TRBV5-1 with TRBJ1-2, with D possibly being TRBD1 (6 bases). This CDR3 is 14 amino acids long. Germline CDR1 and CDR2: SGHRS and YFSETQ. V was clipped by 0 bases and J by 6 bases, with 12 bases between them. CDR3 amino acids: CASSLEGRGDGYTF. DNA for the CDR3: TGCGCCAGCAGCTTGGAAGGCAGGGGAGATGGCTACACCTTC.

The V and J genes are TRBV10-3 and TRBJ1-5; 8 positions agree with TRBD1. The trim removed 8 bases at V and 4 bases at J, leaving 4 bases unmatched. CDR3 length: 13 amino acids. Germline-derived CDR1 and CDR2 are ENHRY and SYGVKD. In DNA form, the CDR3 reads TGTGCCATCTCGACAGGGGTAAATCAGCCCCAGCATTTT. This codes for CAISTGVNQPQHF.

V and J are TRBV6-5 and TRBJ1-2, with D perhaps matching TRBD1 (5 bases). This CDR3 spans 13 amino acids. The V and J ends lost 6 bases and 7 bases respectively, with 15 bases between them. Germline loops: CDR1 MNHEY, CDR2 SVGAGI. The CDR3 loop is CASSLTDRAGYTF. The CDR3 bases are TGTGCCAGCAGCTTGACAGACCGAGCTGGCTACACCTTC.

The chain is built from TRBV29-1 and TRBJ2-5; 8 positions agree with TRBD1. Unmatched junction bases numbered 6, after V lost 4 bases and J lost 5 bases. From germline, CDR1 is SQVTM and CDR2 ANQGSEA. The CDR3 spans 13 residues. Here the CDR3 reads CSVAQGAGETQYF. DNA for the CDR3: TGCAGCGTTGCCCAGGGGGCGGGGGAGACCCAGTACTTC.